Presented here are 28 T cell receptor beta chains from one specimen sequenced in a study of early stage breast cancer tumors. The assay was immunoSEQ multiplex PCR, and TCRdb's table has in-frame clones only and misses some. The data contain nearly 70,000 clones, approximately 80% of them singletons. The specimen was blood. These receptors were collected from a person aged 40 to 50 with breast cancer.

This chain's CDR3 is CASSLDTSGSGEQYF. In DNA form, the CDR3 reads TGTGCCAGCAGCTTAGACACTAGCGGTTCGGGGGAGCAGTACTTC. The rearrangement joins TRBV7-9 to TRBJ2-7; 8 bases are shared with TRBD2. The CDR3 length is 15 residues. Germline V lookup: CDR1 SEHNR, CDR2 FQNEAQ (reference sequence). The V segment lost 1 base and the J segment 7 bases; nucleotides outside the gene matches: 9.

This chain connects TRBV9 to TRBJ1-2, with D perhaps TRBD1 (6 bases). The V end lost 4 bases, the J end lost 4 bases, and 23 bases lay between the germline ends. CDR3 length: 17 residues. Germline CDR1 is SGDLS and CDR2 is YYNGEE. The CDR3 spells CASSPRGDYRDTYGYTF. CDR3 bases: TGTGCCAGCAGCCCGCGAGGGGACTACCGGGACACCTATGGCTACACCTTC.

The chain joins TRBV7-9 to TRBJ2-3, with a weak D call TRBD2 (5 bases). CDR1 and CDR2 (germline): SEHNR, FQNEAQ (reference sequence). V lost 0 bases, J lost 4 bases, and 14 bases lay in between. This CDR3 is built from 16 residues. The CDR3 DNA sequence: TGTGCCAGCAGCTTAGCCGCTAGTCGCGGGTCAGATACGCAGTATTTT. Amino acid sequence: CASSLAASRGSDTQYF. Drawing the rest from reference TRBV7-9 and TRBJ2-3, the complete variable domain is DTGVSQNPRHKITKRGQNVTFRCDPISEHNRLYWYRQTLGQGPEFLTYFQNEAQLEKSRLLSDRFSAERPKGSFSTLEIQRTEQGDSAMYLCASSLAASRGSDTQYFGPGTRLTVL.

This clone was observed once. DNA for the CDR3: TGTGCCAGCAGTTTATATTCCTACAATGAGCAGTTCTTC. It codes for CASSLYSYNEQFF. The V and J genes are TRBV27 and TRBJ2-1; no definite D call. The CDR3 covers 13 residues. Germline V gives CDR1 MNHEY, CDR2 SMNVEV (reference sequence). Trimming removed 1 base at V and 1 base at J, with 2 bases between.

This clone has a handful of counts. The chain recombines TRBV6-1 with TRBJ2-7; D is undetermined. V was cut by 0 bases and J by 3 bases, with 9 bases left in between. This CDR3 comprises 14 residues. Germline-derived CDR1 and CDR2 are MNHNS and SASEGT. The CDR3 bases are TGTGCCAGCAGTGAAGCTTGGGCAAACTACGAGCAGTACTTC. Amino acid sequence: CASSEAWANYEQYF.

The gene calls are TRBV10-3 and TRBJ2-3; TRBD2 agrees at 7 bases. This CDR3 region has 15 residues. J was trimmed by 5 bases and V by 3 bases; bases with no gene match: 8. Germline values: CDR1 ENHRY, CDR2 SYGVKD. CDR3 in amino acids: CAISDLAAKGDTQYF. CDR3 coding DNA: TGTGCCATCAGTGATCTAGCGGCCAAGGGAGATACGCAGTATTTT.

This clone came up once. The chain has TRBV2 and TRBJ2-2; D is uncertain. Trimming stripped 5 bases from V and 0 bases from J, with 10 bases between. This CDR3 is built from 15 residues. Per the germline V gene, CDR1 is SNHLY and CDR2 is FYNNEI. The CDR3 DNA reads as TGTGCCAGCAGTTATGACGGCGCGAACACCGGGGAGCTGTTTTTT. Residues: CASSYDGANTGELFF.

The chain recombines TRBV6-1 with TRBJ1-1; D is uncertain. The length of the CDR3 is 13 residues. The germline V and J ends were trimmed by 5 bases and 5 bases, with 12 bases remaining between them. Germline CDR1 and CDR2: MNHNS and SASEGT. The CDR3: CASSPRRGTEAFF. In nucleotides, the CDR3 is TGTGCCAGCAGTCCCCGACGAGGGACTGAAGCTTTCTTT.

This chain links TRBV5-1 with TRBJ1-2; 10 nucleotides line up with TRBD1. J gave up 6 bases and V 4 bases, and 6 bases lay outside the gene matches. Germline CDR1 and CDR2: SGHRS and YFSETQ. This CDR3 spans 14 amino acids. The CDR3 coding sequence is TGCGCCAGCAGCGGCGGACAGGGGGTCGATGGCTACACCTTC. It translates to CASSGGQGVDGYTF.

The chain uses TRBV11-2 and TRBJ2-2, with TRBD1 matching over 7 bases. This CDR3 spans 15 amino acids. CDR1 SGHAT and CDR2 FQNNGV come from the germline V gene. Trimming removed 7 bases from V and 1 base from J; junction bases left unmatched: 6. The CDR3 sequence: CASITWTGNTGELFF. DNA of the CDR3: TGTGCCAGCATCACTTGGACAGGGAACACCGGGGAGCTGTTTTTT. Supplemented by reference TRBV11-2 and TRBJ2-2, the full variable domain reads EAGVAQSPRYKIIEKRQSVAFWCNPISGHATLYWYQQILGQGPKLLIQFQNNGVVDDSQLPKDRFSAERLKGVDSTLKIQPAKLEDSAVYLCASITWTGNTGELFFGEGSRLTVL.

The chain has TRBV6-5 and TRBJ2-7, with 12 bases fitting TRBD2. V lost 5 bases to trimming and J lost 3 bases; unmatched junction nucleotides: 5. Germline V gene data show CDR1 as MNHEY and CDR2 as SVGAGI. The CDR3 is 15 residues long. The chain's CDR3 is CASSHGLAGSYEQYF. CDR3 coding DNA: TGTGCCAGCAGTCACGGACTAGCGGGAAGCTACGAGCAGTACTTC.

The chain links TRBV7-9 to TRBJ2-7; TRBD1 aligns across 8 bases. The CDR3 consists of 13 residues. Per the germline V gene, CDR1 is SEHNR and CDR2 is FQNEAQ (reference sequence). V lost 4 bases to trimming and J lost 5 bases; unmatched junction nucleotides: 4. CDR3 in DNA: TGTGCCAGCAGCTCCGGACAGGGCGACGAGCAGTACTTC. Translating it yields CASSSGQGDEQYF.

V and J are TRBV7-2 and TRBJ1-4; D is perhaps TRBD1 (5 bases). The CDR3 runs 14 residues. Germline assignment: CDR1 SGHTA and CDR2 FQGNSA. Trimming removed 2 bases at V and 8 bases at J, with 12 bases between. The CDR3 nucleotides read TGTGCCAGCAGCTTAATAAGGGGAGGAGAAAAACTGTTTTTT. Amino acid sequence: CASSLIRGGEKLFF.

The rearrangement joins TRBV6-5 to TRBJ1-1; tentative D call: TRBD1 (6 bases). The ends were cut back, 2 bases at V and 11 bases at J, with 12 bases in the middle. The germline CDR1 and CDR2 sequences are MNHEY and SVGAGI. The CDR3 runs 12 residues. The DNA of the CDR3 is TGTGCCAGCAGTTACCGGCAGGGGTATGCTTTCTTT. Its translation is CASSYRQGYAFF.

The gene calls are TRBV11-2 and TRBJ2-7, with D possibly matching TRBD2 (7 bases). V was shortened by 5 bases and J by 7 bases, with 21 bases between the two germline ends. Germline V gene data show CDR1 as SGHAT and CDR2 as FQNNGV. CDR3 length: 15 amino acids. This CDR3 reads CASSLGGGLQGEQYF. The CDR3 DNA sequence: TGTGCCAGCAGCCTCGGCGGGGGTCTTCAGGGGGAGCAGTACTTC. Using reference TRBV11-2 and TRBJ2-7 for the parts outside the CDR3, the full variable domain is EAGVAQSPRYKIIEKRQSVAFWCNPISGHATLYWYQQILGQGPKLLIQFQNNGVVDDSQLPKDRFSAERLKGVDSTLKIQPAKLEDSAVYLCASSLGGGLQGEQYFGPGTRLTVT.

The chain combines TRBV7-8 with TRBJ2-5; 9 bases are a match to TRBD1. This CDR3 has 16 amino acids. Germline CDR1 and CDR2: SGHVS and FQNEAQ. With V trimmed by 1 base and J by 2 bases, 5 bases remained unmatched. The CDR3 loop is CASSLGGTGRQETQYF. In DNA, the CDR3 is TGTGCCAGCAGCTTAGGGGGGACAGGGCGGCAAGAGACCCAGTACTTC. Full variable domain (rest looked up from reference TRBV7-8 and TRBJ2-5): GAGVSQSPRYKVAKRGQDVALRCDPISGHVSLFWYQQALGQGPEFLTYFQNEAQLDKSGLPSDRFFAERPEGSVSTLKIQRTQQEDSAVYLCASSLGGTGRQETQYFGPGTRLLVL.

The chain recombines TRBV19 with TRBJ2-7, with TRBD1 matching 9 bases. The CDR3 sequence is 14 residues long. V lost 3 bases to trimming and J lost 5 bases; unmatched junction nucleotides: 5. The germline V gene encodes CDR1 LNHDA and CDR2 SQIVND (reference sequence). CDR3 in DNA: TGTGCCAGTAGTATTCTGGGACAGGGAGACGAGCAGTACTTC. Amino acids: CASSILGQGDEQYF.

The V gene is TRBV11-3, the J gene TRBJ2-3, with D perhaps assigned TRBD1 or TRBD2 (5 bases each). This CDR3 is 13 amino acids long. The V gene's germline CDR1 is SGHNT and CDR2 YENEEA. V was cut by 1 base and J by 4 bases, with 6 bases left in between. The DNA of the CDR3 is TGTGCCAGCAGCTTAGGGGGGTCAGATACGCAGTATTTT. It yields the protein CASSLGGSDTQYF.

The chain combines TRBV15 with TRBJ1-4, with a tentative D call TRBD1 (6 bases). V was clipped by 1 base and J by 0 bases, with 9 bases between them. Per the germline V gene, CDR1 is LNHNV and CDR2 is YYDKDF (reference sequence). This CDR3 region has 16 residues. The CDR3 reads CATSRATGSTNEKLFF. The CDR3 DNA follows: TGTGCCACCAGCAGAGCAACAGGGTCAACTAATGAAAAACTGTTTTTT.

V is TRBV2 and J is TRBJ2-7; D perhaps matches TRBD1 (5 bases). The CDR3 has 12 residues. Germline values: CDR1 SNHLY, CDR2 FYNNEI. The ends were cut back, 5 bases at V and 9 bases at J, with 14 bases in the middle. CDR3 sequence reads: CASSPQAPGQYF. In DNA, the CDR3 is TGTGCCAGCAGTCCACAGGCCCCGGGGCAGTACTTC. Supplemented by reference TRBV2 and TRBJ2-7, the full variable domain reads EPEVTQTPSHQVTQMGQEVILRCVPISNHLYFYWYRQILGQKVEFLVSFYNNEISEKSEIFDDQFSVERPDGSNFTLKIRSTKLEDSAMYFCASSPQAPGQYFGPGTRLTVT.

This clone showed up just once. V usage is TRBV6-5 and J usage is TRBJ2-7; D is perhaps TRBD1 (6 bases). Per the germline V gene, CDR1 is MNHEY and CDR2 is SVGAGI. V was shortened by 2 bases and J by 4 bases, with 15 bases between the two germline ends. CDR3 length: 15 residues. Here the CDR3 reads CASSYAPSQGYEQYF. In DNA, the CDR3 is TGTGCCAGCAGTTACGCGCCCTCACAGGGATACGAGCAGTACTTC.

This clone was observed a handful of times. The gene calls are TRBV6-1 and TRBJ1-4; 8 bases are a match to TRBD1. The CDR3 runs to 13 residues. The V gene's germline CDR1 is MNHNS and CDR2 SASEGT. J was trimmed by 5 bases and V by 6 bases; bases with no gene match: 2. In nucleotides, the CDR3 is TGTGCCAGCAGACGGACAGGGAATGAAAAACTGTTTTTT. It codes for CASRRTGNEKLFF.

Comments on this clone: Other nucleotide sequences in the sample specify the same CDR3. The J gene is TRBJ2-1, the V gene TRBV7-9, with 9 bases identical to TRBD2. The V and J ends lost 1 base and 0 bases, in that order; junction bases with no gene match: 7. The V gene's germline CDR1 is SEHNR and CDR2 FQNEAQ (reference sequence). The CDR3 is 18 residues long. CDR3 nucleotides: TGTGCCAGCAGCTTAGGGCTAGCGGGATCTCTCTCCTACAATGAGCAGTTCTTC. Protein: CASSLGLAGSLSYNEQFF.

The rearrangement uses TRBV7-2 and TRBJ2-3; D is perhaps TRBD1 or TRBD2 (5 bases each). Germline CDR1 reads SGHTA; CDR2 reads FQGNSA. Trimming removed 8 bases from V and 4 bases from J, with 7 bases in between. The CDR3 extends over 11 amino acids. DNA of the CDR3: TGTGCCAGCTTGGGGGCAGATACGCAGTATTTT. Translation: CASLGADTQYF.

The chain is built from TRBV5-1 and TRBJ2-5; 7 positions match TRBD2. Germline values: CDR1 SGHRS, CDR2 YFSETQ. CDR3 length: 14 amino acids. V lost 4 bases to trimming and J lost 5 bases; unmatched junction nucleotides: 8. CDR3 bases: TGCGCCAGCAGCCTAGGGGAGGGCCGGGAGACCCAGTACTTC. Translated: CASSLGEGRETQYF.

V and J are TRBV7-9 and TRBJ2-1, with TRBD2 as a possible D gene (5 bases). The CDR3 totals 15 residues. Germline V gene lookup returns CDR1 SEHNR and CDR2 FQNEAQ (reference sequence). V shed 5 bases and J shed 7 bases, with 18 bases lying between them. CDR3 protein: CASSHDLSGSNEQFF. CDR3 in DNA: TGTGCCAGCAGCCACGATTTAAGCGGTTCTAATGAGCAGTTCTTC.

The CDR3: CASSYPGGRANEQFF. As DNA, the CDR3 is TGTGCCAGCAGTTACCCTGGGGGGAGAGCCAATGAGCAGTTCTTC. The chain is built from TRBV28 and TRBJ2-1, with a tentative D call TRBD2 (6 bases). Trimming pared 4 bases from V and 6 bases from J, leaving 16 bases between. Germline assignment: CDR1 MDHEN and CDR2 SYDVKM. This CDR3 contains 15 residues.

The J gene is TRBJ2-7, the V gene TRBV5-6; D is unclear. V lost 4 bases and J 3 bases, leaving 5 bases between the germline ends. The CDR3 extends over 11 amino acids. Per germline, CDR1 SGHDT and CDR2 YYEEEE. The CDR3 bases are TGTGCCAGCAGCATAAACTACGAGCAGTACTTC. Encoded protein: CASSINYEQYF.